This T cell receptor beta chain is from a study of STAT5B mutations in CD4+ large granular lymphocyte leukemia. Study information: The CDR3 'QG' motif was associated with a particular HLA allele among healthy donors. Study-level findings and limits: Main leukemic clonotypes were patient-specific, but roughly 26% appeared at low frequency elsewhere.

Using immunoSEQ multiplex PCR, the repertoire was profiled, and TCRdb retains in-frame clones only, with some absent. The sample has about 50,000 clones; approximately 83% are singletons. This clone was counted only a few times. The antigen remains unidentified. Buffy coats from healthy blood donors served as controls. The TCR originated in a human donor in good health. The sample comprised CD4+ T cells from blood buffy coats.

CDR3: CASRKGANTEAFF. The DNA for the CDR3 is TGCGCCAGCAGAAAGGGGGCCAACACTGAAGCTTTCTTT. The chain has TRBV4-1 and TRBJ1-1; TRBD1 aligns across 7 bases. V shed 6 bases, J shed 2 bases, and the junction held 3 bases outside the gene matches. Germline lookup yields CDR1 MGHRA and CDR2 YSYEKL. CDR3 length: 13 amino acids.